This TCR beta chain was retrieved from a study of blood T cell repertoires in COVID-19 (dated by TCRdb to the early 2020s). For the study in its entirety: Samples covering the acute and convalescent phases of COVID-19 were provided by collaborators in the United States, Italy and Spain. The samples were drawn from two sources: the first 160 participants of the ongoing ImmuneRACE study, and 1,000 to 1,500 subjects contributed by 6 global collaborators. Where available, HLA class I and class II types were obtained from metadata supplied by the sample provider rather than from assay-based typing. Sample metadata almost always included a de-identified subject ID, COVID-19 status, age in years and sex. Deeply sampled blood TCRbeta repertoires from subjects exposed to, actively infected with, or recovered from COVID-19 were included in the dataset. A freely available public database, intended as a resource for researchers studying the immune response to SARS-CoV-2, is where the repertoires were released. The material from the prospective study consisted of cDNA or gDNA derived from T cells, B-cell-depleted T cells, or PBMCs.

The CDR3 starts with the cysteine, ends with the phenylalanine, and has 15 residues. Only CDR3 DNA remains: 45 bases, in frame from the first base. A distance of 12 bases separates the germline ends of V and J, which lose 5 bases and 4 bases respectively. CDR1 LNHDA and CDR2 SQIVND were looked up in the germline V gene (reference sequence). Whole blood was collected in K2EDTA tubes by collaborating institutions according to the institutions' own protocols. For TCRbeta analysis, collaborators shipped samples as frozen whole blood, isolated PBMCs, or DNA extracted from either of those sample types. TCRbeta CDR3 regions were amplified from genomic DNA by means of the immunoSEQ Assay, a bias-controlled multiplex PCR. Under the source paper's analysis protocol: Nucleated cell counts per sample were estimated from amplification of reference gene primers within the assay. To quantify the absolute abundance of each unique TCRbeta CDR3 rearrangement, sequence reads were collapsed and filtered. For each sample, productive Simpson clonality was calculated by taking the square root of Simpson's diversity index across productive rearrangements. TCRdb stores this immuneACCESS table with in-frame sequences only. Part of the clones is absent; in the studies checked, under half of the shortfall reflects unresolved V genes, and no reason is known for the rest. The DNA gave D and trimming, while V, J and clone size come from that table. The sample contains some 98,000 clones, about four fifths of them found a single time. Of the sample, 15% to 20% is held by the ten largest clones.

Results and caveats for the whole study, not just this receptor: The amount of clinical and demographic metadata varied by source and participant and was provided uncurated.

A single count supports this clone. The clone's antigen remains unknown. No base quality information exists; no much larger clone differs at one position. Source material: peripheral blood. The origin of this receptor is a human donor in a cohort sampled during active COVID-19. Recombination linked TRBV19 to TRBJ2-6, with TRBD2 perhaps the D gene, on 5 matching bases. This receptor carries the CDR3 CASSSSGSGANVLTF. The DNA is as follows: TGTGCCAGTAGTTCATCTGGGAGCGGGGCCAACGTCCTGACTTTC. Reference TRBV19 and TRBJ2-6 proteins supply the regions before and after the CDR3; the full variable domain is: DGGITQSPKYLFRKEGQNVTLSCEQNLNHDAMYWYRQDPGQGLRLIYYSQIVNDFQKGDIAEGYSVSREKKESFPLTVTSAQKNPTAFYLCASSSSGSGANVLTFGAGSRLTVL.